A selection of T cell receptor beta chains follows, all from one sample in a study of T cell repertoires in cytomegalovirus infection. TCRdb called the reads again in MiXCR, with one record for every CDR3 protein. The repertoire holds more than 140,000 distinct CDR3 sequences, 5.5% to 7% seen once, with about a sixth in the top ten. Sequencing used PBMCs. The receptors were gathered from a human donor in good health (CMV status not recorded). Some clones in this sample may be carry-over from other donors' samples. Both conserved end residues are part of each CDR3. The order of the fields is V gene, CDR3 length, D gene, clone size, J gene, CDR3 DNA, CDR3 protein. The D gene is left open where the match is weak. Size is omitted from some rows. Given values are once, few, many or a class for expanded clones.

v_call: TRBV5-4
cdr3_length: 14
d_call: .
clone_size: many
j_call: TRBJ2-7
cdr3_nt: TGTGCCAGCAGCCGACCAACGGGGGAGAACGAGCAGTACTTC
cdr3_aa: CASSRPTGENEQYF

v_call: TRBV11-2
cdr3_length: 14
d_call: .
clone_size: few
j_call: TRBJ2-4
cdr3_nt: TGTGCCAGCAGCTTAATCGGTCTTAAAAACATTCAGTACTTC
cdr3_aa: CASSLIGLKNIQYF

v_call: TRBV7-2
cdr3_length: 17
d_call: TRBD2
clone_size: .
j_call: TRBJ2-1
cdr3_nt: TGTGCCAGCAGCTTAGGAGCTAGCGGGTGGACGACCGGTGAGCAGTTCTTC
cdr3_aa: CASSLGASGWTTGEQFF

v_call: TRBV7-6
cdr3_length: 15
d_call: TRBD1
clone_size: .
j_call: TRBJ2-7
cdr3_nt: TGTGCCAGCAGCCCAGGGGACAGGGGGCTATACGAGCAGTACTTC
cdr3_aa: CASSPGDRGLYEQYF

v_call: TRBV29-1
cdr3_length: 14
d_call: .
clone_size: few
j_call: TRBJ1-5
cdr3_nt: TGCAGCGTTGCCCTGAACCGCGGAGATCAGCCCCAGCATTTT
cdr3_aa: CSVALNRGDQPQHF

v_call: TRBV19
cdr3_length: 14
d_call: TRBD2
clone_size: many
j_call: TRBJ2-1
cdr3_nt: TGTGCCAGTAGTATAGGGGGGGGTTACAATGAGCAGTTCTTC
cdr3_aa: CASSIGGGYNEQFF

v_call: TRBV28
cdr3_length: 16
d_call: .
clone_size: .
j_call: TRBJ1-1
cdr3_nt: TGTGCCAGCAGTCTAAGGAAACAGCGAGCCTCCACTGAAGCTTTCTTT
cdr3_aa: CASSLRKQRASTEAFF

v_call: TRBV20-1
cdr3_length: 14
d_call: TRBD1
clone_size: many
j_call: TRBJ2-1
cdr3_nt: TGCAGTGCTCCGAAGGGACAGGGGGCGTATGAGCAGTTCTTC
cdr3_aa: CSAPKGQGAYEQFF

v_call: TRBV6-5
cdr3_length: 18
d_call: .
clone_size: many
j_call: TRBJ2-7
cdr3_nt: TGTGCCAGCAGCATATACCCCGCCGGGCAGGGGTTTACCTACGAGCAGTACTTC
cdr3_aa: CASSIYPAGQGFTYEQYF

v_call: TRBV27
cdr3_length: 14
d_call: .
clone_size: .
j_call: TRBJ2-7
cdr3_nt: TGTGCCAGCAGTTCCCAGGCGAGCTCCTACGAGCAGTACTTC
cdr3_aa: CASSSQASSYEQYF

v_call: TRBV7-8
cdr3_length: 15
d_call: TRBD1
clone_size: many
j_call: TRBJ1-1
cdr3_nt: TGTGCCAGCAGCCCGCCCAGGACAGGACGGGCTGAAGCTTTCTTT
cdr3_aa: CASSPPRTGRAEAFF

v_call: TRBV10-2
cdr3_length: 15
d_call: .
clone_size: .
j_call: TRBJ2-1
cdr3_nt: TGCGCCAGCAGTGAATTAGGCGGTTCCTACAATGAGCAGTTCTTC
cdr3_aa: CASSELGGSYNEQFF

v_call: TRBV9
cdr3_length: 15
d_call: .
clone_size: few
j_call: TRBJ2-1
cdr3_nt: TGTGCCAGCAGCCCAGGACGAGCGACCTACAATGAGCAGTTCTTC
cdr3_aa: CASSPGRATYNEQFF

v_call: TRBV20-1
cdr3_length: 16
d_call: TRBD2
clone_size: .
j_call: TRBJ2-5
cdr3_nt: TGCAGTGCTCAAGGCCAGGAACGGGGGGATGTGGAGACCCAGTACTTC
cdr3_aa: CSAQGQERGDVETQYF

v_call: TRBV7-2
cdr3_length: 15
d_call: .
clone_size: many
j_call: TRBJ2-4
cdr3_nt: TGTGCCAGCAGCTTAGAGGGGTGGAGAGGAAACATTCAGTACTTC
cdr3_aa: CASSLEGWRGNIQYF

v_call: TRBV6-6
cdr3_length: 15
d_call: .
clone_size: few
j_call: TRBJ2-7
cdr3_nt: TGTGCCAGCAGTTACAATCAGGGAGCATCCTACGAGCAGTACTTC
cdr3_aa: CASSYNQGASYEQYF

v_call: TRBV25-1
cdr3_length: 17
d_call: .
clone_size: many
j_call: TRBJ2-3
cdr3_nt: TGTGCCAGCAGGTGGGCCCCTCGGGTACGGACGCAAGATACGCAGTATTTT
cdr3_aa: CASRWAPRVRTQDTQYF

v_call: TRBV7-2
cdr3_length: 14
d_call: .
clone_size: many
j_call: TRBJ1-1
cdr3_nt: TGTGCCAGCAGCTTTTCACCGCAGGGCACTGAAGCTTTCTTT
cdr3_aa: CASSFSPQGTEAFF

v_call: TRBV7-2
cdr3_length: 16
d_call: .
clone_size: many
j_call: TRBJ2-7
cdr3_nt: TGTGCCAGCAGCTTAGTGGGCGGGGTCCCTTCCTACGAGCAGTACTTC
cdr3_aa: CASSLVGGVPSYEQYF

v_call: TRBV7-2
cdr3_length: 15
d_call: .
clone_size: many
j_call: TRBJ2-3
cdr3_nt: TGTGCCAGCAGCTTAGCGGCCCACCGCACAGATACGCAGTATTTT
cdr3_aa: CASSLAAHRTDTQYF

v_call: TRBV7-2
cdr3_length: 14
d_call: TRBD2
clone_size: many
j_call: TRBJ2-5
cdr3_nt: TGTGCCAGTGGGGCAGCGGGGGGGGTAGAGACCCAGTACTTC
cdr3_aa: CASGAAGGVETQYF

v_call: TRBV9
cdr3_length: 18
d_call: TRBD1
clone_size: many
j_call: TRBJ1-6
cdr3_nt: TGTGCCAGCAGCCCGGGACAGGGAAGTGGATCCTATAATTCACCCCTCCACTTT
cdr3_aa: CASSPGQGSGSYNSPLHF

v_call: TRBV9
cdr3_length: 19
d_call: TRBD1
clone_size: .
j_call: TRBJ2-2
cdr3_nt: TGTGCCAGCAGTGTTGGGGTACTGAAGACAGGGAAAAACACCGGGGAGCTGTTTTTT
cdr3_aa: CASSVGVLKTGKNTGELFF

v_call: TRBV7-2
cdr3_length: 12
d_call: .
clone_size: many
j_call: TRBJ1-1
cdr3_nt: TGTGCCAGCAGCCGAGACACGGCCGAAGCTTTCTTT
cdr3_aa: CASSRDTAEAFF

v_call: TRBV28
cdr3_length: 16
d_call: TRBD2
clone_size: few
j_call: TRBJ2-5
cdr3_nt: TGTGCCAGCAGTTTAGAGCCTAGCGGGGGCCCGGGGACCCAGTACTTC
cdr3_aa: CASSLEPSGGPGTQYF

v_call: TRBV7-2
cdr3_length: 14
d_call: .
clone_size: many
j_call: TRBJ1-2
cdr3_nt: TGTGCCAGCAGATTAACAGCGAACAGCTATGGCTACACCTTC
cdr3_aa: CASRLTANSYGYTF

v_call: TRBV15
cdr3_length: 15
d_call: .
clone_size: many
j_call: TRBJ2-1
cdr3_nt: TGTGCCACCAGCAGAACGCGGGTAGCCTCGGGTGAGCAGTTCTTC
cdr3_aa: CATSRTRVASGEQFF

v_call: TRBV7-3
cdr3_length: 15
d_call: TRBD1
clone_size: few
j_call: TRBJ1-2
cdr3_nt: TGTGCCAGCAGCTCCGGGACAGGCAGTAACTATGGCTACACCTTC
cdr3_aa: CASSSGTGSNYGYTF

v_call: TRBV7-3
cdr3_length: 20
d_call: TRBD2
clone_size: .
j_call: TRBJ2-1
cdr3_nt: TGTGCCAGCAGCTCTCCAGATTCCAGCGGGGGACTCGGCTCCTACAATGAGCAGTTCTTC
cdr3_aa: CASSSPDSSGGLGSYNEQFF

v_call: TRBV20-1
cdr3_length: 15
d_call: TRBD1
clone_size: many
j_call: TRBJ1-3
cdr3_nt: TGCAGTGCTAGAGGGGATGGGGGACAGGGAAACACCATATATTTT
cdr3_aa: CSARGDGGQGNTIYF

v_call: TRBV7-2
cdr3_length: 14
d_call: .
clone_size: many
j_call: TRBJ2-7
cdr3_nt: TGTGCCACGGCGCGGGACAGAGATTCCTACGAGCAGTACTTC
cdr3_aa: CATARDRDSYEQYF

v_call: TRBV28
cdr3_length: 14
d_call: TRBD1
clone_size: .
j_call: TRBJ2-5
cdr3_nt: TGTGCCAGCAGTTCAACAGGGGGAATGGAGACCCAGTACTTC
cdr3_aa: CASSSTGGMETQYF

v_call: TRBV19
cdr3_length: 15
d_call: TRBD1
clone_size: few
j_call: TRBJ2-1
cdr3_nt: TGTGCCAGTACCTCGGACAGGGAAGGCTACAATGAGCAGTTCTTC
cdr3_aa: CASTSDREGYNEQFF